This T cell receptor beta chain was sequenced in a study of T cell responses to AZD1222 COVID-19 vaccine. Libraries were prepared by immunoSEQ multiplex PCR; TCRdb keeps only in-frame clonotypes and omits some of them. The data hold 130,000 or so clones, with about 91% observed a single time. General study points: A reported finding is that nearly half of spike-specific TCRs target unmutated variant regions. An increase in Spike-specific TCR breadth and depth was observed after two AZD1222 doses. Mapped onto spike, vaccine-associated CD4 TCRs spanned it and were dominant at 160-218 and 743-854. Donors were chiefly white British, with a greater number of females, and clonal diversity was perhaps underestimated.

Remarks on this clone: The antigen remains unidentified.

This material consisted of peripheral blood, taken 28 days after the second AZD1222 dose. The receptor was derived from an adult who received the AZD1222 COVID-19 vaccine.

Written as DNA, the CDR3 is TGTGCCAGCAGCCCGCGACAGGACCATGAGCAGTTCTTC. Its translation: CASSPRQDHEQFF. The chain is built from TRBV9 and TRBJ2-1; a weak D match, TRBD1 (6 bases). Trimming cost V 4 bases and J 8 bases, with 13 bases left between them. CDR3 length: 13 residues. In germline, CDR1 is SGDLS, CDR2 YYNGEE.